This T cell receptor beta chain was sequenced during a study of response to subunit inactivated influenza vaccine (dated by TCRdb to the late 2010s). For the wider study: Deep quantitative profiling of the T cell receptor repertoire was used in the study to follow responses to a trivalent subunit inactivated influenza vaccine.

Library preparation was by RT-PCR. Sequencing took place on an Illumina HiSeq 2500. TCRdb itself trimmed the public reads at Q25 with fastp, ran MiXCR and retained productive beta chains. Every CDR3 protein is listed once, alongside the most common genes and DNA of its rows. The sample table holds roughly 700,000 distinct CDR3 sequences, of which approximately 15% were seen once. The ten largest clones represent 11% of the sample. Results and caveats for the whole study, not just this receptor: The authors proposed that each seasonal influenza vaccination may bring in only a limited number of new T cells.

This clonotype came up a few times. Its antigen target is currently unknown. No much larger clone exists at a distance of one base, and base qualities are not known. Based on the germline V gene, the CDR1 and CDR2 sequences are SGHRS and YFSETQ. The V and J ends are trimmed by 4 bases and 2 bases, leaving 15 bases between them. Spanning cysteine to phenylalanine, the CDR3 consists of 15 amino acids. Kept here is only the CDR3 DNA, which spans 45 bases and is read in frame from base 1. The sequencing used PBMCs from blood, collected approximately 13 days after vaccination. The chain joins TRBV5-1 to TRBJ2-5; no D segment can be confidently identified. The clonotype originates from a man between 45 and 60 years old who received an inactivated influenza vaccine. Donor details come from another sample of the same person, matched by shared clones. This receptor has the CDR3 CASSPRQPLQETQYF. The DNA sequence is TGCGCCAGCAGCCCGAGACAACCTCTACAAGAGACCCAGTACTTC.